This T cell receptor beta chain was documented in a study of PD-L1 blockade in urothelial cancer. Overall study context: Patients commenced intravenous atezolizumab, 1,200 mg every 3 weeks, around 2014. Analyses were performed on blood at 3 weeks after treatment start (the second dose) and at 6 weeks. Blood samples had a median of roughly 140,000 T cells. Notes on the study in general: A pretreatment blood TCR clonality that fell below the median predicted better progression-free and overall survival.

This CDR3 contains 14 residues. Germline loops: CDR1 MNHNS, CDR2 SASEGT. In regard to this clone: The antigen is undetermined. Mismatch with germline at one junction end may stem from a read error.

Time point here: peripheral blood 6 weeks after treatment start. TCRdb keeps only in-frame clones here, not all; method: immunoSEQ multiplex PCR. The sample consists of roughly 76,000 clones, 85% to 95% of them appearing once. The sample in question was PBMCs, obtained around atezolizumab (anti-PD-L1) treatment. This chain connects TRBV6-1 to TRBJ1-2, with D perhaps TRBD1 (6 bases). This TCR came from a woman older than 75 with urothelial cancer. The DNA for the CDR3 is TGTGCCAGCGGACAGCCCTTCATCGGCTATGGCCACACCTTC. It is translated as CASGQPFIGYGHTF.